This entry is about one T cell receptor (beta chain). What it recognizes is unknown. Data came from immunoSEQ multiplex PCR; TCRdb stores just in-frame clones and leaves some out. The sample gives about 59,000 clones, more than 80% of which show up once; approximately 1.5% is in the top ten. There are 15 residues in the CDR3. Germline trimming cut 1 base from V and 5 bases from J; bases unmatched to any gene: 4. Germline V gene sequence: CDR1 SGHRS, CDR2 YFSETQ. Unexposed donor CD4+ T cells date from 2011-2018, before the COVID-19 pandemic. The record originates from a study of CD4 T cells in relation to SARS-CoV-2 and coronaviruses. Study summary: Shared crossreactive spike epitopes were mapped to their HLA restriction. Findings and limits, study-wide: Samples before the pandemic and after infection were not matched within any donor. SARS-CoV-2-driven expansion was significantly weaker in crossreactive than monoreactive clones. No crossreactivity against non-spike viral proteins was tested here.

This clonotype was obtained from a human donor in good health. The chain links TRBV5-1 to TRBJ1-4, with 8 bases that match TRBD1. The specimen was memory CD4+ T cells from PBMCs. CDR3 in DNA: TGCGCCAGCAGCTTGATGGGACAGGCGAATGAAAAACTGTTTTTT. This translates into CASSLMGQANEKLFF.